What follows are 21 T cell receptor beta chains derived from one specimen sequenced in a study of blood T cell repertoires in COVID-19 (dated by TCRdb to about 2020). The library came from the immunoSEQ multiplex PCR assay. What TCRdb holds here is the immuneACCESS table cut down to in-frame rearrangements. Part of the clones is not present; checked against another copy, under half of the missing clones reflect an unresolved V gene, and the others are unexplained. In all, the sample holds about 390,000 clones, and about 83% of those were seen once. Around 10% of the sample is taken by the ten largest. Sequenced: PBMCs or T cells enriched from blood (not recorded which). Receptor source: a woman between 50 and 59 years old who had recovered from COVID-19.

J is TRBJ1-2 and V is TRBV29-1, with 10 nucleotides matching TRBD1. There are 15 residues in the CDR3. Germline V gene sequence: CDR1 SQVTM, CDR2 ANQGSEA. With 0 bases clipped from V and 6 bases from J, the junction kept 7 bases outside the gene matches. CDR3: CSVEDRRQGADGYTF. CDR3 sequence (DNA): TGCAGCGTTGAAGATCGCCGACAGGGGGCTGATGGCTACACCTTC.

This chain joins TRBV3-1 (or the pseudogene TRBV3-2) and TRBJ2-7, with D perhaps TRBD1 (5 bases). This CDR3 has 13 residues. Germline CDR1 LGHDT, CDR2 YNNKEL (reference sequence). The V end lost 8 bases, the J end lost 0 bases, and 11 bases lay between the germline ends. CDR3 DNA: TGTGCCAGCGGAGACAGTCCCTCCTACGAGCAGTACTTC. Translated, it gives CASGDSPSYEQYF.

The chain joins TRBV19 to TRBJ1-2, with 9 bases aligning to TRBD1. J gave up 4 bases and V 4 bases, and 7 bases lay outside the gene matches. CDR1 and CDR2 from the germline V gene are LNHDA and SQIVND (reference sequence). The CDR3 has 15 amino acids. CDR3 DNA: TGTGCCAGTAGTACCCCGGACAGGGGAATCTATGGCTACACCTTC. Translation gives CASSTPDRGIYGYTF.

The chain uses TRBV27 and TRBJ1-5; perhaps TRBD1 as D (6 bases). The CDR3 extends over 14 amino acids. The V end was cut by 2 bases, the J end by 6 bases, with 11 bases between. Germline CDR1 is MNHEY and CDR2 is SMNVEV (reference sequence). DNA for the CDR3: TGTGCCAGCAGTTTAAACAGGGAGAGTCAGCCCCAGCATTTT. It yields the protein CASSLNRESQPQHF.

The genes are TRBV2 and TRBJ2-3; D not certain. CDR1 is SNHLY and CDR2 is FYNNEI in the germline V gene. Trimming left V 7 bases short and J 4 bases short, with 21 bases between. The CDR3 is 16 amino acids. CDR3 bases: TGTGCCAGCACTCTCGGCTGGTTCGGTAGCCCAGATACGCAGTATTTT. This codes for CASTLGWFGSPDTQYF.

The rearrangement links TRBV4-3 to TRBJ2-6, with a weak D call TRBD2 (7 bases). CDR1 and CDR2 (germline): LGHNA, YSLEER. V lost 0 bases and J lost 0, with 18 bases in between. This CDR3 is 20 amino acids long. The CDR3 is CASSQDGQGRVLSGANVLTF. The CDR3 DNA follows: TGCGCCAGCAGCCAAGACGGTCAGGGGAGGGTTCTCTCTGGGGCCAACGTCCTGACTTTC.

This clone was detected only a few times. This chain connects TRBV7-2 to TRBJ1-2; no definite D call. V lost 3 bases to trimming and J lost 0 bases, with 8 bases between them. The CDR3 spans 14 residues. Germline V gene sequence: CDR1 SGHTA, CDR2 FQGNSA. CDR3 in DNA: TGTGCCAGCAGCTTGTTAGCAGCTAACTATGGCTACACCTTC. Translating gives CASSLLAANYGYTF.

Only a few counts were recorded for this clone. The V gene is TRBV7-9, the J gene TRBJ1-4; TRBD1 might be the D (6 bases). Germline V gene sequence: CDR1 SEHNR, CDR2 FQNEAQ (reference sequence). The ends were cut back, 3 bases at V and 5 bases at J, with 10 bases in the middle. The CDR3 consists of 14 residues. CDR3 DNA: TGTGCCAGCAGCTTGGACAGTCCCAATGAAAAACTGTTTTTT. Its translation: CASSLDSPNEKLFF.

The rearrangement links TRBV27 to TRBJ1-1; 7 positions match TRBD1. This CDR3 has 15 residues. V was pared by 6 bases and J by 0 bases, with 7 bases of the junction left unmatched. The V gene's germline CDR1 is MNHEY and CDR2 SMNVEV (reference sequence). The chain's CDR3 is CASSTRDSLNTEAFF. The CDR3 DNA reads TGTGCCAGCAGCACTCGGGACAGTCTGAACACTGAAGCTTTCTTT.

Written as DNA, the CDR3 is TGTGCCGTCAGGGAGGCTAGCTCTGGAAACACCATATATTTT. This sequence encodes CAVREASSGNTIYF. This sequence joins TRBV7-9 and TRBJ1-3; D is possibly TRBD1 (5 bases). Germline lookup yields CDR1 SEHNR and CDR2 FQNEAQ (reference sequence). Trimming left V 11 bases short and J 0 bases short, with 14 bases between. This CDR3 comprises 14 residues. Together with reference TRBV7-9 and TRBJ1-3, the CDR3 gives the full variable domain: DTGVSQNPRHKITKRGQNVTFRCDPISEHNRLYWYRQTLGQGPEFLTYFQNEAQLEKSRLLSDRFSAERPKGSFSTLEIQRTEQGDSAMYLCAVREASSGNTIYFGEGSWLTVV.

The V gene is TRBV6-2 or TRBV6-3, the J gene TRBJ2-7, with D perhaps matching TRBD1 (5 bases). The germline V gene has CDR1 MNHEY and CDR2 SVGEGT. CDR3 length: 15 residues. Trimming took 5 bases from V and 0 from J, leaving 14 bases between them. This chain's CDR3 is CASSNPKGSSYEQYF. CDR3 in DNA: TGTGCCAGCAGTAACCCGAAGGGGTCCTCCTACGAGCAGTACTTC.

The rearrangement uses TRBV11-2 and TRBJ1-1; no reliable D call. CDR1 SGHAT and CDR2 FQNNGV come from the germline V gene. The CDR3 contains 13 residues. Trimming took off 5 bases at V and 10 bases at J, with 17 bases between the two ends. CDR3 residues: CASSPAEVPGAFF. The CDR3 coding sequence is TGTGCCAGCAGCCCCGCGGAGGTCCCGGGAGCTTTCTTT.

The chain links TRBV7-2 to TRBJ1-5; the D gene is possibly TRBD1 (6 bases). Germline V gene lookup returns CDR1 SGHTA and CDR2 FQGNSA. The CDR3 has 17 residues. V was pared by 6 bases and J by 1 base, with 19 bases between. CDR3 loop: CASRKGGLTPSNQPQHF. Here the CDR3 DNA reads TGTGCCAGCAGGAAAGGGGGTTTGACACCGAGCAATCAGCCCCAGCATTTT. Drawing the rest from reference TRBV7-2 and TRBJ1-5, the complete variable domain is GAGVSQSPSNKVTEKGKDVELRCDPISGHTALYWYRQSLGQGLEFLIYFQGNSAPDKSGLPSDRFSAERTGGSVSTLTIQRTQQEDSAVYLCASRKGGLTPSNQPQHFGDGTRLSIL.

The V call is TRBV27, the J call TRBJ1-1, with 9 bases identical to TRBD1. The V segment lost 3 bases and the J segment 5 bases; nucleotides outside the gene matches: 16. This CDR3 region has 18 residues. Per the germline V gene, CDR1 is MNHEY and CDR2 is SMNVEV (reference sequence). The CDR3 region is CASSFHVDRGKLGTEAFF. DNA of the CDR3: TGTGCCAGCAGTTTCCACGTGGACAGGGGAAAGTTGGGGACTGAAGCTTTCTTT.

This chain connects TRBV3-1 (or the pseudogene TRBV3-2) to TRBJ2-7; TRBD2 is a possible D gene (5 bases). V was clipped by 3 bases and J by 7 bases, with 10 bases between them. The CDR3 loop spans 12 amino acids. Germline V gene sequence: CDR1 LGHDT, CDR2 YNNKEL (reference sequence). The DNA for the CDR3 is TGTGCCAGCAGCCAGAGCGCGGGTGAGCAGTACTTC. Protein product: CASSQSAGEQYF.

CDR3 in DNA: TGTGCCAGCAGCTTAGCGCAGGGTCTACCCCATGGCTACACCTTC. Its translation: CASSLAQGLPHGYTF. The chain is built from TRBV7-2 and TRBJ1-2; D may be TRBD1 (5 bases). The CDR3 extends over 15 amino acids. Looked up from germline, CDR1 is SGHTA and CDR2 is FQGNSA. Trimming cost V 0 bases and J 6 bases, with 14 bases left between them.

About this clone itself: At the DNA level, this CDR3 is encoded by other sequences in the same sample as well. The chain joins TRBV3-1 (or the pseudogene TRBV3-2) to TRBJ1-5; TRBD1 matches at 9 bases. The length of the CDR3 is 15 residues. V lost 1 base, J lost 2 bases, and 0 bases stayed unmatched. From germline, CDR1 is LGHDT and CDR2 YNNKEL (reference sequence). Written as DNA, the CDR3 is TGTGCCAGCAGCCAAGGGACAGGGGGCAATCAGCCCCAGCATTTT. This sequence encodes CASSQGTGGNQPQHF.

The CDR3, as DNA: TGTGCCAGCAGTTTGGAGGGGGCAATCGATCAGCCCCAGCATTTT. Residues: CASSLEGAIDQPQHF. V gene TRBV27 combines with J gene TRBJ1-5, with 7 bases matching TRBD1. V gave up 3 bases and J gave up 5 bases; unmatched junction bases: 7. The CDR3 has 15 amino acids. Germline V gives CDR1 MNHEY, CDR2 SMNVEV (reference sequence).

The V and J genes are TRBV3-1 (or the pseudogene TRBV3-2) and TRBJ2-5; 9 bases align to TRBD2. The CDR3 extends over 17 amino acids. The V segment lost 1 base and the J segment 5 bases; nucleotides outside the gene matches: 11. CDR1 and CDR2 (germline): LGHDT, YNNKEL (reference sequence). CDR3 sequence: CASSQVPGVLAGETQYF. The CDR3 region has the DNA TGTGCCAGCAGCCAAGTTCCAGGCGTACTAGCGGGTGAGACCCAGTACTTC.

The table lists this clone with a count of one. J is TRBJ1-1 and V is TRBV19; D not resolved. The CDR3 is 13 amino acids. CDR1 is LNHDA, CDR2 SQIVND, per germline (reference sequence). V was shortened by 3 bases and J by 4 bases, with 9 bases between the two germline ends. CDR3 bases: TGTGCCAGTAGTATCGAATTCGGCACTGAAGCTTTCTTT. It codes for CASSIEFGTEAFF.

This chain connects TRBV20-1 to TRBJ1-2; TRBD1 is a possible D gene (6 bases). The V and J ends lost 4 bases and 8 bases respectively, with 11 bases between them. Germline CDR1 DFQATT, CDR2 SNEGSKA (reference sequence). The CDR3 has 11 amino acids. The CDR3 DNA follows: TGCAGTGCTACAGGGGTTGGGGGCTACACCTTC. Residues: CSATGVGGYTF.